This record covers a single T cell receptor beta chain. There is no known antigen for this receptor. The input lacks base qualities; no much larger clone sits a single base away. The CDR3 numbers 14 residues from cysteine through phenylalanine. Only CDR3 DNA is held: 42 bases, read in frame from base 1. The junction shows trimming of 4 bases on V and 5 bases on J, plus 10 bases between the germline ends. From a lookup of the germline V gene, CDR1 and CDR2 are SGHRS and YFSETQ. What the time point label conveys for this sample: baseline before first vaccination. Vaccinee samples came from UK trials COV001 and COV002, including a single-blind randomized controlled phase 2/3 trial of AZD1222 (ChAdOx1 nCoV-19) in healthy adults. Trial participant PBMC samples were collected at day 0 and day 28 after the second dose for TCRbeta chain sequencing. The data were taken from a study of T cell responses to AZD1222 COVID-19 vaccine (dated by TCRdb to the early 2020s). General notes on the study: Because spike-specific TCR depth and breadth did not differ between the two schedules, AZD1222 recipients who got a second dose at roughly 4 weeks were pooled with those who got a second dose at roughly 12 weeks. Trial participants were enrolled by age into 18-55, 56-69 and 70-plus year subgroups, with roughly 160, 29 and 62 TCR-sequenced participants respectively. TCR sequencing was performed for about 250 trial participants, of whom some 200 were given two doses of AZD1222 and approximately 25 were given two doses of MenACWY control vaccine. Results and caveats for the whole study, not just this receptor: Spike-specific TCR breadth and depth rose significantly after two AZD1222 doses compared with day 0 and with MenACWY recipients. Most participants were white British and females outnumbered males, and the authors suggested that clonal diversity may have been underestimated. Conclusions about previously exposed vaccinees were limited because only six AZD1222 recipients were SARS-CoV-2 seropositive at baseline. In the small 56-69-year group, the increase in depth fell short of significance, most likely because of low power. CD4 TCRs associated with the vaccine covered the entire spike protein, and the dominant responses were in regions 160-218 and 743-854. Because no day 14 peak-response samples were available, the repertoires could be characterized only after the peak T cell response. Reportedly, almost half of the unique spike-specific TCRs recognized epitopes lying outside the regions that are mutated in the B.1.351 and B.1.1.7 variants.

The CDR3 regions of human TCRbeta chains were analyzed by immunosequencing. On the study's bioinformatics: Repertoire TCRs were checked for matches against a reference library of SARS-CoV-2-specific TCRs that had been generated using the MIRA antigen-specificity platform. Breadth was defined as the fraction of unique TCRs that were SARS-CoV-2-associated, and depth was defined as the fraction of total T cells that were SARS-CoV-2-associated. Using the MIRA data, each spike-specific TCR was assigned both to the spike region to which the TCR was reactive and to a CD4 or CD8 class. Log10-transformed breadth and depth values were compared by one-way ANOVA with Sidak's multiple comparisons tests. The table was pulled from immuneACCESS by TCRdb, which kept in-frame rearrangements only. Such tables lose some clones; where checked, under half of the loss comes from unresolved V genes, and the rest has no known cause. From that table come the V and J calls and clone size; the DNA was used to work out D and trimming. The sample table shows some 99,000 clones, and around 90% are seen once. Roughly 7% of the sample belongs to the ten largest clones.

This chain joins TRBV5-1 to TRBJ1-6; a tentative D call is TRBD1 (6 bases match). Sequenced material: peripheral blood, taken on day 0 of AZD1222 vaccination. The source is an adult in good health. At the DNA level, the sequence is TGCGCCAGCAGCGCACAGGGTGATAATTCACCCCTCCACTTT. Protein translation: CASSAQGDNSPLHF.